This T cell receptor beta chain comes out of a study of blood T cell repertoires in COVID-19. The wider study: The United States, Italy and Spain supplied acute and convalescent COVID-19 samples.

Recovery meant two consecutive negative NP/OP PCR tests, professional clearance, or resolved symptoms. Per the study methods: Amplification with reference gene primers provided the estimates of nucleated cell counts. Sequenced by immunoSEQ multiplex PCR; TCRdb stores in-frame clones only, minus some. The V and J calls and clone size were taken over from that table, and D and trimming were inferred from the DNA. Of about 180,000 clones listed, 88% were seen once; the top ten hold 9% to 10%. This CDR3 has 11 amino acids. The sequenced sample was PBMCs or T cells enriched from blood (not recorded which). The TCR comes from a woman younger than 35 who had recovered from COVID-19. The chain combines TRBV21-1 with TRBJ1-2. TRBV21-1 is a documented pseudogene. The CDR3 nucleotides are TGTGCCAGCAGCCCTCCCTGGGGGAGGACCTTC. Protein product: CASSPPWGRTF.